Listed here are 12 T cell receptor beta chains from one sample, sequenced in a study of tumor-infiltrating lymphocytes in localized non-small cell lung cancer. Only in-frame clones appear in the TCRdb table, and some are missing; sequencing was by immunoSEQ multiplex PCR. The data contain around 17,000 clones, around 80% of them singletons. The sequenced sample was lung tumor tissue. The receptor set was obtained from a human donor with non-small cell lung cancer.

This clone was detected only once. This chain links TRBV11-2 with TRBJ2-4; 7 bases line up with TRBD1. V shed 3 bases and J 8 bases; nucleotides not matched to a gene: 1. CDR3 size: 12 residues. Germline V gene data show CDR1 as SGHAT and CDR2 as FQNNGV. Here the CDR3 reads CASSFGQDIQYF. CDR3 in DNA: TGTGCCAGCAGCTTTGGACAGGACATTCAGTACTTC. Full variable domain (rest looked up from reference TRBV11-2 and TRBJ2-4): EAGVAQSPRYKIIEKRQSVAFWCNPISGHATLYWYQQILGQGPKLLIQFQNNGVVDDSQLPKDRFSAERLKGVDSTLKIQPAKLEDSAVYLCASSFGQDIQYFGAGTRLSVL.

A few counts support this clone. The chain employs TRBV10-2 and TRBJ2-7; TRBD1 matches 7 bases. CDR3 length equals 15 residues. The V gene end was trimmed by 8 bases and the J gene end by 1 base; junction bases not matched to a gene: 11. Germline V gives CDR1 WSHSY, CDR2 SAAADI. The CDR3, as DNA: TGCGCCAGCCGACTCGAAGAGGGGGCTTCCTACGAGCAGTACTTC. Translated: CASRLEEGASYEQYF.

CDR3 sequence: CASSLDFGSEQYF. The CDR3 DNA sequence: TGTGCCAGCAGCTTAGATTTCGGTAGCGAGCAGTACTTC. The rearrangement links TRBV7-9 to TRBJ2-7; unclear D gene. V was shortened by 1 base and J by 6 bases, with 10 bases between the two germline ends. Germline V gene lookup returns CDR1 SEHNR and CDR2 FQNEAQ (reference sequence). The CDR3 length is 13 residues.

The V call is TRBV7-3, the J call TRBJ2-3; 11 bases fit TRBD2. V trimming: 5 bases; J trimming: 4 bases; junction bases outside the gene matches: 5. Germline values: CDR1 SGHTA, CDR2 FQGTGA. The CDR3 covers 15 residues. CDR3 sequence (DNA): TGTGCCAGCAGCATCGTAGCGGGAGGGGCAGATACGCAGTATTTT. Encoded protein: CASSIVAGGADTQYF.

V gene TRBV27 combines with J gene TRBJ2-6; 7 bases align to TRBD2. The CDR3 is made up of 16 amino acids. Germline-derived CDR1 and CDR2 are MNHEY and SMNVEV (reference sequence). The V and J ends lost 2 bases and 3 bases, in that order; junction bases with no gene match: 4. DNA for the CDR3: TGTGCCAGCAGTTTAGGGGGGGTTATTGGGGCCAACGTCCTGACTTTC. It codes for CASSLGGVIGANVLTF.

This clone was recorded a few times. The chain links TRBV5-4 to TRBJ1-2; TRBD1 aligns across 7 bases. The germline V gene has CDR1 SGHNT and CDR2 YYREEE (reference sequence). This CDR3 contains 14 residues. After removal of 2 bases from V and 3 bases from J, the junction contained 4 bases not matched to a gene. The CDR3 loop reads CASSFDRDYYGYTF. The CDR3 DNA is TGTGCCAGCAGCTTCGACAGGGACTACTATGGCTACACCTTC.

This clone was observed a handful of times. The rearrangement links TRBV2 to TRBJ1-5; D not resolved. CDR1 is SNHLY, CDR2 FYNNEI, per germline. This CDR3 region has 14 residues. The V gene lost 5 bases and the J gene lost 5 bases, with 13 bases spanning the gap. The CDR3 DNA follows: TGTGCCAGCAGTAATGAGCGGGGATATCAGCCCCAGCATTTT. This sequence encodes CASSNERGYQPQHF.

V is TRBV19 and J is TRBJ2-3, with D tentatively TRBD2 (6 bases). The CDR3 length is 15 residues. V lost 6 bases and J 2 bases, leaving 15 bases between the germline ends. CDR1 is LNHDA, CDR2 SQIVND, per germline (reference sequence). CDR3 residues: CASSQRGRTTDTQYF. The CDR3 region has the DNA TGTGCCAGTAGCCAACGGGGGAGGACCACAGATACGCAGTATTTT.

V is TRBV18 and J is TRBJ1-2; D is possibly TRBD1 (5 bases). Germline CDR1 is KGHSH and CDR2 is LQKENI. Trimming pared 1 base from V and 1 base from J, leaving 16 bases between. The CDR3 extends over 17 amino acids. The CDR3 spells CASSPRQGHPINYGYTF. The CDR3 region has the DNA TGTGCCAGCTCACCACGGCAGGGCCACCCAATTAACTATGGCTACACCTTC.

The chain carries TRBV27 and TRBJ1-2; TRBD1 matches 7 bases. From germline, CDR1 is MNHEY and CDR2 SMNVEV (reference sequence). This CDR3 has 15 amino acids. After removal of 5 bases from V and 4 bases from J, the junction contained 10 bases not matched to a gene. The CDR3 sequence: CASSPGQASGYGYTF. In nucleotides, the CDR3 is TGTGCCAGCAGTCCAGGACAGGCCTCGGGCTATGGCTACACCTTC.

CDR3 DNA: TGTGCCAGCATAAGGGGGCGAGGGACTGAAGCTTTCTTT. Translation: CASIRGRGTEAFF. This sequence joins TRBV6-1 and TRBJ1-1; 7 nucleotides line up with TRBD1. CDR3 length: 13 amino acids. CDR1 and CDR2 (germline): MNHNS, SASEGT. Unmatched junction bases numbered 7, after V lost 7 bases and J lost 5 bases.

The V gene is TRBV5-1, the J gene TRBJ2-2; TRBD2 is a possible D gene (6 bases). V lost 0 bases, J lost 3 bases, and 6 bases lay in between. CDR1 is SGHRS and CDR2 is YFSETQ in the germline V gene. The CDR3 runs to 14 residues. The CDR3 DNA reads as TGCGCCAGCAGCTTGGGACTAGACACCGGGGAGCTGTTTTTT. Amino acids: CASSLGLDTGELFF.